This T cell receptor (beta chain) was profiled in a study of cytomegalovirus exposure and HLA in healthy donors. A remark on this clone: Its antigen is undetermined.

Findings and limits, study-wide: In a later analysis, several top co-occurrence clusters appeared linked to parvovirus B19, influenza, CMV and Epstein-Barr virus.

In the PCR, 60 Vbeta and 13 Jbeta primers were used. As originally analysed: The count from a later analysis was 60 million to 85 million unique TCR beta chains, some 12 million of them shared. The repertoire was sequenced with immunoSEQ multiplex PCR; TCRdb's copy has only in-frame clones and lacks some. The DNA gave D and trimming, while V, J and clone size come from that table. The sample contains some 99,000 clones, roughly 70% of which appear only once. Donors likely had unrecorded immune exposures despite being nominally healthy when sampled. Sequences were obtained from PBMCs. The origin of this receptor is a male donor in good health and CMV-seronegative.

The CDR3 coding sequence is TGTGCCAGCAAGGAGGGATATAGCAATCAGCCCCAGCATTTT. Encoded protein: CASKEGYSNQPQHF. The chain carries TRBV28 and TRBJ1-5; no clear D gene. Germline V gene data show CDR1 as MDHEN and CDR2 as SYDVKM. The CDR3 covers 14 residues. Trimming removed 7 bases at V and 0 bases at J, with 10 bases between.